Listed below are T cell receptor beta chains from one sample, sequenced in a study of T cell responses to AZD1222 COVID-19 vaccine. Using immunoSEQ multiplex PCR, the repertoire was profiled, and TCRdb retains in-frame clones only, with some absent. The sample carries 70,000 to 100,000 clones, roughly nine tenths recorded once. The material sequenced was peripheral blood, taken 28 days after the second AZD1222 dose. These receptors all come from an adult who received the AZD1222 COVID-19 vaccine. The CDR3 runs from the conserved cysteine through the conserved F or W. A D gene is named only where the DNA matches it firmly. The size of a clone is reported for some rows only, either as once, few or many, or as a class for expanded clones.

clone_size | d_call | j_call | v_call | cdr3_nt | cdr3_aa
NA | TRBD1 | TRBJ2-1 | TRBV14 | TGTGCCAGCAGCCATCTCAGGGGGTCCTACAATGAGCAGTTCTTC | CASSHLRGSYNEQFF
NA | NA | TRBJ1-1 | TRBV5-8 | TGTGCCAGCAGCGACTCCGGGACGATCGGTACCACTGAAGCTTTCTTT | CASSDSGTIGTTEAFF
NA | TRBD1 | TRBJ1-2 | TRBV19 | TGTGCCAGTCGGGGGACAGGGGGCAACTATGGCTACACCTTC | CASRGTGGNYGYTF
NA | NA | TRBJ1-4 | TRBV5-4 | TGTGCCAGCAGCTTGGCAGGGATTAATGAAAAACTGTTTTTT | CASSLAGINEKLFF
NA | NA | TRBJ1-1 | TRBV5-6 | TGTGCCAGCAGCTTGGGTCCAGGAGAGAACACTGAAGCTTTCTTT | CASSLGPGENTEAFF
NA | NA | TRBJ2-1 | TRBV5-4 | TGTGCCAGCAGCTTGAGTGCGCTAGAAGCCTACAATGAGCAGTTCTTC | CASSLSALEAYNEQFF
NA | NA | TRBJ1-5 | TRBV28 | TGTGCCATCGCGACAGGTAGCAATCAGCCCCAGCATTTT | CAIATGSNQPQHF
few | NA | TRBJ1-2 | TRBV7-2 | TGTGCCAGCAGTTCCACAGGGTTGGGCTATGGCTACACCTTC | CASSSTGLGYGYTF
NA | NA | TRBJ2-7 | TRBV7-2 | TGTGCCAGCAGCTTAGCGGGTAACAGGGCTCTCGAGCAGTACTTC | CASSLAGNRALEQYF
once | NA | TRBJ1-2 | TRBV29-1 | TGCAGCGTTGAAGACCCCATGGGCACGCTTTATGGCTACACCTTC | CSVEDPMGTLYGYTF
NA | NA | TRBJ1-2 | TRBV4-3 | TGCGCCAGCAGCCAAGAGCGGGGGGTTTGGGGCTACACCTTC | CASSQERGVWGYTF
once | TRBD1 | TRBJ2-2 | TRBV7-2 | TGTGCCAGCAGCCAGCCGAGAGGGACAGCCAACACCGGGGAGCTGTTTTTT | CASSQPRGTANTGELFF
NA | TRBD1 | TRBJ2-5 | TRBV7-2 | TGTGCCAGCAGCCGCCGGACAGGGAAGGCAGAGACCCAGTACTTC | CASSRRTGKAETQYF
once | NA | TRBJ1-5 | TRBV28 | TGTGCCAGCAGTCTACCCCTCTACAGTGATATATATAGCAATCAGCCCCAGCATTTT | CASSLPLYSDIYSNQPQHF
NA | NA | TRBJ1-1 | TRBV30 | TGTGCCTGGAATGGTCGGGACACCACGAACACTGAAGCTTTCTTT | CAWNGRDTTNTEAFF
NA | TRBD2 | TRBJ2-2 | TRBV28 | TGTGCCAGCATTTGGGGGGGGACTAACACCGGGGAGCTGTTTTTT | CASIWGGTNTGELFF
NA | TRBD2 | TRBJ2-5 | TRBV7-2 | TGTGCCAGCAGCTTTGCGGGGGGCCAGGGCGAGACCCAGTACTTC | CASSFAGGQGETQYF
NA | NA | TRBJ2-7 | TRBV28 | TGTGCCAGCAGTTTAACGGAATACGAGCAGTACTTC | CASSLTEYEQYF
NA | TRBD1 | TRBJ1-5 | TRBV7-9 | TGTGCCAGCAGCTTAGCGACAGGGGGTCAGCCCCAGCATTTT | CASSLATGGQPQHF
NA | NA | TRBJ1-2 | TRBV3-1/TRBV3-2 | TGTGCCAGCAGCCACAGGACGGTCTATGGCTACACCTTC | CASSHRTVYGYTF
few | NA | TRBJ1-3 | TRBV2 | TGTGCCAGCAGTGTCCCAGGGGTTGGAAACACCATATATTTT | CASSVPGVGNTIYF
NA | NA | TRBJ1-5 | TRBV28 | TGTGCCAGCACCTTAATAGCGACAGATAACAATCAGCCCCAGCATTTT | CASTLIATDNNQPQHF
NA | NA | TRBJ1-4 | TRBV5-4 | TGTGCCAGCAGCTTGGAAGCAGGGGATAATGAAAAACTGTTTTTT | CASSLEAGDNEKLFF
NA | NA | TRBJ1-3 | TRBV18 | TGTGCCAGCTCACCGCGGAGAAACACCATATATTTT | CASSPRRNTIYF
NA | TRBD1 | TRBJ2-2 | TRBV6-5 | TGTGCCAGCAGGCGACAGGGCGCGGACACCGGGGAGCTGTTTTTT | CASRRQGADTGELFF
NA | NA | TRBJ2-1 | TRBV4-1 | TGCGCCAGCAGCCCCCAGGGGTTCCTCTACAATGAGCAGTTCTTC | CASSPQGFLYNEQFF
NA | TRBD2 | TRBJ2-5 | TRBV30 | TGTGCCTGGAGTAGGAGCGGGGGGGCCGGTGAGACCCAGTACTTC | CAWSRSGGAGETQYF
NA | NA | TRBJ2-3 | TRBV15 | TGTGCCACCAGCAGAGATTTTGCAGATACGCAGTATTTT | CATSRDFADTQYF
once | NA | TRBJ2-7 | TRBV5-4 | TGTGCCAGCAGCCCAGACCGCGGCGAGCAGTACTTC | CASSPDRGEQYF
NA | NA | TRBJ1-1 | TRBV11-2 | TGTGCCAGCAGCTTAGATGGTAGAGATAACACTGAAGCTTTCTTT | CASSLDGRDNTEAFF
NA | NA | TRBJ1-4 | TRBV4-1 | TGCGCCAGCAGCACCTCGCCGGGACAAGTTAATGAAAAACTGTTTTTT | CASSTSPGQVNEKLFF
NA | NA | TRBJ1-2 | TRBV30 | TGTGCCTGGAGTGTTGGGGAGGGTCCGAGTGATGGCTACACCTTC | CAWSVGEGPSDGYTF